The table lists the clone carrying this TCR beta chain with many counts. Its antigen is unidentified. The V and J ends lost 6 bases and 11 bases respectively, with 15 bases between them. The CDR3 loop spans 12 amino acids. Per germline, CDR1 MDHEN and CDR2 SYDVKM. These data are taken from a study of T cell repertoires in cytomegalovirus infection. As for the study in general: Public TCR beta signatures were indicative of both CMV infection and a matching HLA type. General study results and limits: Cumulated frequencies of public TCR beta families served to identify carriers of CMV plus the relevant HLA. HLA-C-restricted CMV clonotypes gave the most frequent clonotype in two of eight donors.

One entry per CDR3 protein, called by TCRdb with MiXCR from the reads. Here the sample spans approximately 130,000 distinct CDR3 sequences, roughly 25% being singletons. The V call is TRBV28, the J call TRBJ2-3, with D tentatively TRBD1 (5 bases). The specimen was PBMCs, sequenced either directly or after in vitro stimulation (not recorded which). This clonotype was obtained from a human donor in good health (CMV status not recorded). Some clones in this sample may be carry-over from other donors' samples. The CDR3 DNA reads as TGTGCCAGCAGGCAAGGGGTTACTCGGCAGTATTTT. Translation gives CASRQGVTRQYF.